This TCR beta chain was obtained from a study of metastatic and nonmetastatic thyroid tumors (dated by TCRdb to about 2020). As for the study more broadly: For patients with malignant and with benign thyroid disease, the researchers compared repertoires between peripheral blood samples and tumor or nodule tissue samples. Findings and caveats that apply to the study as a whole: TCR beta diversity was reported as significantly higher in malignant tumors than in benign nodules, in both blood and tumor samples.

This clone appeared a few times. The target of this receptor is not known. The sample holds no much larger clone one base away, and base qualities are not on file. In the same sample, other DNA sequences code for this CDR3. Libraries came from PCR. TCRdb names Illumina HiSeq 4000 as the instrument used. High-throughput sequencing was used to profile the TCR beta-chain CDR3 region of each patient. The original pipeline was this. A classifier to discriminate distant-metastatic papillary thyroid cancer patients was built from CDR3 differences across clinicopathological groups. Repertoire diversity was assessed with the Shannon index, and tumor-blood repertoire similarity with the Morisita-Horn index. Using fastp at Q25 and MiXCR, TCRdb reprocessed the public reads and kept productive beta chains. The V and J calls come from TCRdb's annotation, not from the publication. In this sample the table shows roughly 20,000 clones, approximately 40% of which occur a single time. Roughly 30% of the sample rests with the top ten.

V loses 2 bases of germline sequence and J loses 3 bases, and the interval between the two ends is 12 bases. The CDR3 runs 15 residues from the cysteine to the phenylalanine. Only CDR3 DNA is held: 45 bases, read in frame from base 1. The germline V gene (reference sequence) provides CDR1 WNHNN and CDR2 SYGVQD. None of the patients had been given any treatment before thyroid surgery. Using T-cell receptor beta sequencing, the researchers looked back retrospectively at clinical samples from patients, gathered between about 2011 and 2019. The chain links TRBV10-1 with TRBJ2-3; no confident D gene assignment can be made. The sequencing sample was made of tumor tissue. The source is a female donor with papillary thyroid cancer or a benign thyroid nodule (not recorded which). Some clones in this sample may be carry-over from other donors' samples. CDR3 sequence: CASSENTGRTDTQYF. The base sequence is TGCGCCAGCAGTGAGAATACCGGACGGACAGATACGCAGTATTTT.